The TCR beta chain under discussion was sequenced for a study of T cell changes during pregnancy in multiple sclerosis. The table came from immunoSEQ multiplex PCR; TCRdb's copy has only in-frame clones and leaves some out. The top ten clones hold less than 0.3% of a sample with some 53,000 clones, approximately 92% of them seen once. CDR3 size: 16 residues. Unmatched junction bases numbered 7, after V lost 3 bases and J lost 8 bases. From germline, CDR1 is MNHEY and CDR2 SMNVEV (reference sequence). J is TRBJ2-1 and V is TRBV27; 13 bases match TRBD2. The sequence came from a female donor with multiple sclerosis, enrolled in a pregnancy study. Sequencing was performed on CD4+ T cells from peripheral blood mononuclear cells, taken in the third trimester of pregnancy. DNA for the CDR3: TGTGCCAGCAGTTTTCGGCGACTAGCGGGGGGAGATGAGCAGTTCTTC. This sequence encodes CASSFRRLAGGDEQFF.